The T cell receptor beta chain under discussion was sequenced for a study of T cells in Graves' hyperthyroidism and ophthalmopathy. Study findings and constraints: Model-based prediction identified ophthalmopathy a median 6.5 months prior to its onset.

For this clonotype: What it binds is not known. A much larger clone lies a single base off, so this may be a read error.

Germline V gene sequence: CDR1 DFQATT, CDR2 SNEGSKA (reference sequence). This CDR3 spans 13 amino acids. V lost 1 base and J lost 7; bases outside the gene matches: 4. Amplified TCR beta CDR3 regions came from RNA transcripts. First-round RT-PCR targeting the TCR CDR3 was performed with the HTBI primer set. TCRdb re-derived calls from the multiplex PCR reads in MiXCR, one entry per CDR3 protein. The sample lists 300,000 to 500,000 distinct CDR3 sequences, 11% to 15% occurring once. This sequence was found in a man between 50 and 59 years old with Graves' ophthalmopathy. Material for sequencing was blood. The rearrangement uses TRBV20-1 and TRBJ2-7; 10 bases are shared with TRBD1. The CDR3 here is CSARGQGAGEQYF. CDR3 DNA sequence: TGCAGTGCTAGAGGACAGGGGGCGGGGGAGCAGTACTTC.